These 23 T cell receptor beta chains share one sample of origin, sequenced in a study of neurological immune-mediated disorders. TCRdb independently ran MiXCR on the 5' RACE reads; one entry per CDR3 protein. This table holds about 59,000 distinct CDR3 sequences, 3.5% to 4.5% found once. The specimen was PBMCs. Receptors originate from a woman aged 50 to 60 with multiple sclerosis.

This clonotype has at least ten counts. The rearrangement uses TRBV5-1 and TRBJ1-1; no clear D. Germline CDR1 and CDR2: SGHRS and YFSETQ. CDR3 length: 13 residues. Trimming stripped 7 bases from V and 3 bases from J, with 13 bases between. This chain's CDR3 is CASSGQADTEAFF. The CDR3 DNA is TGCGCCAGCTCCGGCCAGGCTGACACTGAAGCTTTCTTT.

Ten or more counts support this clonotype. V is TRBV20-1 and J is TRBJ2-1, with 11 nucleotides matching TRBD2. The CDR3 runs to 14 residues. V trimming: 4 bases; J trimming: 9 bases; junction bases outside the gene matches: 8. Germline-derived CDR1 and CDR2 are DFQATT and SNEGSKA (reference sequence). The CDR3 DNA follows: TGCAGTGCTAACATAGCGGGAGGGCCGTTTGAGCAGTTCTTC. Translating it yields CSANIAGGPFEQFF.

There are a few counts of this clonotype. The chain employs TRBV7-8 and TRBJ2-2; TRBD1 aligns across 7 bases. J was trimmed by 1 base and V by 5 bases; bases with no gene match: 4. Germline-derived CDR1 and CDR2 are SGHVS and FQNEAQ. This CDR3 is built from 15 residues. The CDR3 loop is CASSPRTGNTGELFF. CDR3 DNA sequence: TGTGCCAGCAGCCCCCGGACAGGGAACACCGGGGAGCTGTTTTTT.

This clonotype was detected many times. The V and J genes are TRBV15 and TRBJ2-7; 7 bases line up with TRBD2. The CDR3 is 15 residues long. Germline loops: CDR1 LNHNV, CDR2 YYDKDF (reference sequence). Losses at the gene ends were 7 bases for V and 0 bases for J; bases not matched to a gene: 9. In DNA, the CDR3 is TGTGCCACCACCGCTGCGGGAGTAAGCTCCTACGAGCAGTACTTC. It specifies CATTAAGVSSYEQYF.

This clonotype was seen more than once but under ten times. A much larger clone sits a single nucleotide away, making a read error possible. The gene calls are TRBV5-1 and TRBJ2-3, with D possibly being TRBD1 (5 bases). Trimming removed 0 bases at V and 2 bases at J, with 7 bases between. The CDR3 extends over 14 amino acids. Per the germline V gene, CDR1 is SGHRS and CDR2 is YFSETQ. CDR3 nucleotide sequence: TGCGCCAGCAGCTTGGGACAGATCACAGATACGCAGTATTTT. It translates to CASSLGQITDTQYF.

This clonotype was seen at least ten times. The V gene is TRBV20-1, the J gene TRBJ1-2, with TRBD1 matching 7 bases. Trimming cost V 5 bases and J 3 bases; bases outside gene matches: 3. The CDR3 has 12 residues. Germline lookup yields CDR1 DFQATT and CDR2 SNEGSKA (reference sequence). Here the CDR3 DNA reads TGCAGTGCTTCCGGACAGGACTATGGCTACACCTTC. It is translated as CSASGQDYGYTF.

This clonotype was counted ten times or more. The CDR3 sequence is CASSFGGGFYEQYF. CDR3 nucleotides: TGTGCCAGCAGCTTCGGAGGGGGCTTCTACGAGCAGTACTTC. V and J are TRBV7-6 and TRBJ2-7; D perhaps matches TRBD1 (7 bases). V lost 3 bases and J 3 bases, leaving 12 bases between the germline ends. The germline V gene encodes CDR1 SGHVS and CDR2 FNYEAQ. The CDR3 spans 14 residues.

This clonotype appeared many times. The chain has TRBV4-2 and TRBJ1-1; 7 bases are shared with TRBD1. V gave up 0 bases and J gave up 4 bases; unmatched junction bases: 8. Germline values: CDR1 LGHNA, CDR2 YNFKEQ. This CDR3 region has 16 residues. The CDR3 reads CASSQDPGTEVTEAFF. DNA for the CDR3: TGTGCCAGCAGCCAAGATCCGGGGACAGAAGTCACTGAAGCTTTCTTT.

Many counts were recorded for this clonotype. A much larger clone differs from this one at a single base, so this may be a read error. CDR3 nucleotides: TGCAGTGCTCAGCACGTAGCGGGAGCGGTAGGGGCCAAAGTCCTGACTTTC. This gives the protein CSAQHVAGAVGAKVLTF. The V and J genes are TRBV20-1 and TRBJ2-6; 9 positions agree with TRBD2. CDR3 length: 17 residues. From germline, CDR1 is DFQATT and CDR2 SNEGSKA (reference sequence).

This clonotype was recorded at least ten times. The V and J genes are TRBV6-6 and TRBJ1-4; 7 nucleotides agree with TRBD1. J gave up 0 bases and V 4 bases, and 5 bases lay outside the gene matches. Germline V CDR1 and CDR2: MNHNY, SVGAGI (reference sequence). The CDR3 totals 16 residues. CDR3 bases: TGTGCCAGCAGTTCGGGACAGACGGCAACTAATGAAAAACTGTTTTTT. It yields the protein CASSSGQTATNEKLFF.

There are many counts of this clonotype. J is TRBJ2-1 and V is TRBV20-1; 7 positions match TRBD2. V dropped 6 bases and J dropped 7; count of bases not matched to a gene: 12. The CDR3 contains 14 residues. Germline CDR1 DFQATT, CDR2 SNEGSKA (reference sequence). The CDR3 is CSASSGSTGNEQFF. CDR3 nucleotide sequence: TGCAGTGCGAGTAGCGGGTCAACGGGAAATGAGCAGTTCTTC.

This clonotype was observed many times. The chain couples TRBV7-2 to TRBJ1-2; D is undetermined. Per germline, CDR1 SGHTA and CDR2 FQGNSA. With 5 bases removed from V and 2 bases from J, the gap between germline ends came to 12 bases. This CDR3 spans 14 amino acids. The CDR3 DNA reads as TGTGCCAGCAGCCCAATGGAGGGAAACTATGGCTACACCTTC. It encodes CASSPMEGNYGYTF.

This clonotype was seen at least ten times. This chain connects TRBV20-1 to TRBJ2-1; tentative D call: TRBD2 (6 bases). The length of the CDR3 is 15 residues. V was cut by 0 bases and J by 7 bases, with 16 bases left in between. In germline, CDR1 is DFQATT, CDR2 SNEGSKA (reference sequence). CDR3 residues: CSARDRTKRKNEQFF. CDR3 coding DNA: TGCAGTGCTAGAGATCGGACTAAACGAAAGAATGAGCAGTTCTTC.

Many counts were recorded for this clonotype. This chain's CDR3 is CASSQDEGREQYF. DNA for the CDR3: TGCGCCAGCAGCCAAGATGAAGGGAGGGAGCAGTACTTC. The chain is built from TRBV4-1 and TRBJ2-7, with a possible D match to TRBD2 (6 bases). The germline V and J ends were trimmed by 0 bases and 7 bases, with 10 bases remaining between them. This CDR3 contains 13 residues. CDR1 is MGHRA and CDR2 is YSYEKL in the germline V gene.

This clonotype was seen repeatedly, ten times or more. The chain carries TRBV21-1 and TRBJ1-1. TRBV21-1 is shown as a pseudogene. This CDR3 region has 14 residues. This CDR3 is CASSKSPGWTEAFF. In nucleotides, the CDR3 is TGTGCCAGCAGCAAATCCCCAGGATGGACTGAAGCTTTCTTT.

This clonotype showed up many times. The V gene is TRBV6-1, the J gene TRBJ1-1, with 10 bases that match TRBD1. J lost 4 bases, V lost 4 bases, and 3 bases had no gene match. The CDR3 runs to 14 residues. CDR1 and CDR2 from the germline V gene are MNHNS and SASEGT. In nucleotides, the CDR3 is TGTGCCAGCAGTGGCAGGACAGGGGGCACTGAAGCTTTCTTT. It specifies CASSGRTGGTEAFF.

The table lists this clonotype with many counts. The V and J genes are TRBV30 and TRBJ1-1, with 9 bases lining up with TRBD1. CDR3 length: 13 residues. Germline-derived CDR1 and CDR2 are GTSNPN and SVGIG (reference sequence). Trimming took 1 base from V and 8 from J; bases not matched to a gene: 5. CDR3 in DNA: TGTGCCTGGAGTGCGGGGGACAGGGTCGAAGCTTTCTTT. Residues: CAWSAGDRVEAFF.

This clonotype was detected ten times or more. The chain employs TRBV5-6 and TRBJ2-1; unclear D gene. Germline CDR1 reads SGHDT; CDR2 reads YYEEEE. V dropped 4 bases and J dropped 6 bases, with 14 bases sitting between them. The CDR3 sequence is 14 residues long. The CDR3 loop is CASSAQLGSNEQFF. The CDR3 DNA sequence: TGTGCCAGCAGCGCCCAGCTAGGGTCCAATGAGCAGTTCTTC. Variable domain in full (rest from reference TRBV5-6 and TRBJ2-1): DAGVTQSPTHLIKTRGQQVTLRCSPKSGHDTVSWYQQALGQGPQFIFQYYEEEERQRGNFPDRFSGHQFPNYSSELNVNALLLGDSALYLCASSAQLGSNEQFFGPGTRLTVL.

This clonotype appeared a few times. A much larger clone differs by one base, so this may be a read error. This rearrangement joins TRBV5-1 to TRBJ2-1; 7 bases match TRBD1. The V gene end was trimmed by 0 bases and the J gene end by 10 bases; junction bases not matched to a gene: 7. CDR1 is SGHRS, CDR2 YFSETQ, per germline. This CDR3 region has 14 residues. The chain's CDR3 is CASSLGKGAKEQFF. For the CDR3, the DNA is TGCGCCAGCAGCTTGGGGAAGGGGGCAAAGGAGCAGTTCTTC.

About this clonotype: Just one base apart from a much larger clone, this may be a read error. It is likely a read error, because the conserved phenylalanine at the end of the CDR3 is missing. The rearrangement uses TRBV3-1 and TRBJ2-4; D perhaps matches TRBD2 (6 bases). CDR1 is LGHDT and CDR2 is YNNKEL in the germline V gene (reference sequence). The CDR3 sequence is 15 residues long. V was clipped by 7 bases and J by 2 bases, with 15 bases between them. In nucleotides, the CDR3 is TGTGCCAGCAAACTGGAGGCGGGACCCAAAAACATTCAGTACTGC. This codes for CASKLEAGPKNIQYC.

Ten or more counts support this clonotype. J is TRBJ1-1 and V is TRBV28; weak D call: TRBD1 (6 bases). V lost 8 bases to trimming and J lost 5 bases, with 9 bases between them. Per the germline V gene, CDR1 is MDHEN and CDR2 is SYDVKM. CDR3 length: 11 residues. In nucleotides, the CDR3 is TGTGCCAGCGAGGGGGGGACTGAAGCTTTCTTT. It encodes CASEGGTEAFF.

Many counts were recorded for this clonotype. This sequence joins TRBV20-1 and TRBJ1-2; 9 bases line up with TRBD1. Germline V CDR1 and CDR2: DFQATT, SNEGSKA (reference sequence). The CDR3 has 16 residues. V lost 0 bases, J lost 4 bases, and 9 bases stayed unmatched. The CDR3 nucleotides are TGCAGTGCTAGAGATAGCGGGACAGGGCCGACCTATGGCTACACCTTC. It translates to CSARDSGTGPTYGYTF.

In its sample, this clonotype was seen many times. The chain carries TRBV15 and TRBJ2-3; D ambiguous. From germline, CDR1 is LNHNV and CDR2 YYDKDF (reference sequence). Trimming took off 4 bases at V and 6 bases at J, with 14 bases between the two ends. The CDR3 loop spans 14 amino acids. The CDR3 sequence is CATSTDGSLDTQYF. The CDR3 DNA follows: TGTGCCACCAGCACCGACGGTAGTTTGGATACGCAGTATTTT.